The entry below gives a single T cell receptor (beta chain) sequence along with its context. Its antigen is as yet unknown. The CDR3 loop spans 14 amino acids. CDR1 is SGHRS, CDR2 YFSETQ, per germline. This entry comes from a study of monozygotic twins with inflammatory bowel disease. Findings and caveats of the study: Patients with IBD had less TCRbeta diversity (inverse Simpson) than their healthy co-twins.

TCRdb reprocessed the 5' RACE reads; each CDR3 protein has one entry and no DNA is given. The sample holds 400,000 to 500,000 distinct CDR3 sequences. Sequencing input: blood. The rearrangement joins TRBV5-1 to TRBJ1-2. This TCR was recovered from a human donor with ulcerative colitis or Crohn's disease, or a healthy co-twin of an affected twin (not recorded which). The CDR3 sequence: CASSPYPSSYGYTF.